These 6 T cell receptor beta chains came from one sample sequenced in a study of technical replicates of blood from a few donors. Assay: immunoSEQ multiplex PCR; the TCRdb copy retains only in-frame clones and omits some. The repertoire includes roughly 100,000 clones, approximately 96% of them detected once, and 0.36% sits in the top ten. The sequenced sample consisted of T cells isolated from PBMCs. These receptors originate from a human donor in good health.

This chain uses TRBV7-6 with TRBJ2-1; 13 bases match TRBD2. This CDR3 contains 16 residues. Unmatched junction bases numbered 4, after V lost 0 bases and J lost 8 bases. The germline V gene encodes CDR1 SGHVS and CDR2 FNYEAQ. This chain's CDR3 is CASSLAGLAGFDEQFF. For the CDR3, the DNA is TGTGCCAGCAGCTTAGCGGGACTAGCGGGATTTGATGAGCAGTTCTTC.

This chain uses TRBV4-3 with TRBJ2-1, with D possibly matching TRBD2 (5 bases). With 0 bases removed from V and 0 bases from J, the gap between germline ends came to 6 bases. The CDR3 has 15 amino acids. CDR1 and CDR2 (germline): LGHNA, YSLEER. The CDR3 DNA is TGCGCCAGCAGCCAAGAAGACTACTCCTACAATGAGCAGTTCTTC. As protein: CASSQEDYSYNEQFF.

The CDR3 protein is CASNRGRTDTQYF. DNA for the CDR3: TGTGCCAGTAACAGGGGGCGCACAGATACGCAGTATTTT. The chain uses TRBV19 and TRBJ2-3; 9 bases are shared with TRBD1. CDR1 and CDR2 from the germline V gene are LNHDA and SQIVND (reference sequence). There are 13 residues in the CDR3. Trimming removed 7 bases from V and 1 base from J; junction bases left unmatched: 0.

This clone was seen a single time. The chain is built from TRBV9 and TRBJ2-2; no clear D gene. This CDR3 contains 11 residues. Germline V lookup: CDR1 SGDLS, CDR2 YYNGEE. Trimming stripped 6 bases from V and 7 bases from J, with 7 bases between. The CDR3 region is CASTRSGELFF. Written as DNA, the CDR3 is TGTGCCAGCACCCGTAGCGGGGAGCTGTTTTTT.

The chain combines TRBV5-4 with TRBJ1-2, with D perhaps TRBD1 (6 bases). V was clipped by 4 bases and J by 8 bases, with 15 bases between them. CDR3 length: 13 amino acids. CDR1 is SGHNT and CDR2 is YYREEE in the germline V gene (reference sequence). Here the CDR3 DNA reads TGTGCCAGCAGCCTCGTACAGGGCGTCGGCTACACCTTC. As protein: CASSLVQGVGYTF.

The rearrangement joins TRBV6-5 to TRBJ2-7, with D perhaps TRBD2 (6 bases). The germline V gene has CDR1 MNHEY and CDR2 SVGAGI. The CDR3 runs to 14 residues. Trimming left V 4 bases short and J 0 bases short, with 10 bases between. CDR3 sequence (DNA): TGTGCCAGCAGTTCAACTAGCTACTCCTACGAGCAGTACTTC. This translates into CASSSTSYSYEQYF.